This TCR beta chain comes out of a study of blood T cell repertoires in COVID-19 (dated by TCRdb to 2020 to 2021). For the wider study: Samples covering the acute and convalescent phases of COVID-19 were provided by collaborators in the United States, Italy and Spain. The prospective study material was composed of cDNA or gDNA derived from T cells, B-cell-depleted T cells, or PBMCs. Subjects who had been exposed to COVID-19, were actively infected with it, or had recovered from it provided the deeply sampled blood TCRbeta repertoires that made up the dataset. The repertoires were made available in a free public database intended to serve as a resource for research on the immune response to SARS-CoV-2. Samples came from the ongoing ImmuneRACE study (first 160 participants) plus 1,254 subjects from 6 global collaborators. Sample metadata almost always included a de-identified subject ID, COVID-19 status, age in years and sex. Where HLA class I and class II types were available, the types were taken from metadata supplied by the sample provider, not from assay-based typing. What the research found in general, with its limitations: Clinical and demographic metadata were provided uncurated, with the amount varying by source and participant.

V and J are truncated by 3 bases and 6 bases respectively, leaving an intervening sequence of 11 bases. From cysteine to phenylalanine, the CDR3 is 13 amino acids long. The sequence is cut down to CDR3 DNA, 39 bases in frame from base 1. CDR1 LNHDA and CDR2 SQIVND were looked up in the germline V gene (reference sequence). Whole blood was collected in K2EDTA tubes by collaborating institutions according to the institutions' own protocols. For TCRbeta analysis, collaborators shipped samples in one of three forms: frozen whole blood, isolated PBMCs, or DNA extracted from either of those sample types. Details on this clone: Its antigen is still unknown. Per-base qualities were not stored, and no clone one base away is much larger.

TCRbeta CDR3 regions were amplified from genomic DNA using the immunoSEQ Assay, a bias-controlled multiplex PCR. The original methods were these. Within the assay, amplification of reference gene primers was used to estimate how many nucleated cells each sample contained. To quantify the absolute abundance of each unique TCRbeta CDR3 rearrangement, sequence reads were collapsed and filtered. For each sample, productive Simpson clonality was calculated by taking the square root of Simpson's diversity index across productive rearrangements. The clones in this table, taken by TCRdb from immuneACCESS, are in-frame only. Not every clone is retained; where verified, under half of the shortfall comes from an unresolved V gene, and the cause of the rest is unknown. The V and J calls and clone size are taken from that table; D and trimming were inferred from the DNA. The table for this sample lists over 200,000 clones; 80% to 90% of them were counted only once. The ten largest clones capture roughly 0.69% of the sample.

Recombination joined TRBV19 with TRBJ1-1, with the D gene call left open. The TCR originated in a man in his forties with acute or convalescent COVID-19. The sample consisted of peripheral blood. The bases read TGTGCCAGTAGTATTCCGGGGTTACCTGAAGCTTTCTTT. Its coded protein is CASSIPGLPEAFF.